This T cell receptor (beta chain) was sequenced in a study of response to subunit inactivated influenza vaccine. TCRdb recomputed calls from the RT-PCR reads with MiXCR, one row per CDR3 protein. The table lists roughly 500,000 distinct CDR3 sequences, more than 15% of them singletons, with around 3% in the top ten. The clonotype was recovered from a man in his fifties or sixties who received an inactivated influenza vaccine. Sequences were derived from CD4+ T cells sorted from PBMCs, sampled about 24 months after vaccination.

CDR3 DNA sequence: TGTGCCACCAGTGATTTGGACAGGGGGGATAGGAATGAGCAGTTCTTC. It encodes CATSDLDRGDRNEQFF. The genes are TRBV24-1 and TRBJ2-1; 9 nucleotides line up with TRBD1. The CDR3 spans 16 residues. CDR1 KGHDR and CDR2 SFDVKD come from the germline V gene. Losses at the gene ends were 0 bases for V and 7 bases for J; bases not matched to a gene: 6.